The 10 T cell receptor beta chains listed next were all sequenced from one sample in a study of blood T cell repertoires in COVID-19. The method was immunoSEQ multiplex PCR; TCRdb's version includes in-frame clones alone and lacks a portion of them. The sample yields around 150,000 clones, about 87% seen once. Sequenced material: peripheral blood. The receptors shown here come from an older woman with COVID-19, enrolled during active disease.

This clone showed up just a few times. Other DNA sequences in the sample encode the same CDR3. The rearrangement joins TRBV9 to TRBJ1-5, with D perhaps TRBD1 (6 bases). The CDR3 spans 15 residues. Germline CDR1 and CDR2: SGDLS and YYNGEE. With 0 bases removed from V and 4 bases from J, the gap between germline ends came to 11 bases. This CDR3 is CASSVGQGTNQPQHF. In DNA form, the CDR3 reads TGTGCCAGCAGCGTAGGCCAGGGGACAAATCAGCCCCAGCATTTT.

This clone has more than one count but fewer than ten. This sequence joins TRBV28 and TRBJ1-3; possible D gene TRBD1, 5 bases. The V end was cut by 5 bases, the J end by 3 bases, with 14 bases between. Germline CDR1 reads MDHEN; CDR2 reads SYDVKM. CDR3 size: 15 residues. CDR3 loop: CASSLSRVFGNTIYF. In nucleotides, the CDR3 is TGTGCCAGCAGTCTATCCAGGGTTTTTGGAAACACCATATATTTT.

This chain connects TRBV10-3 to TRBJ2-1; a weak D match, TRBD1 (5 bases). This CDR3 is 14 amino acids long. Germline CDR1 reads ENHRY; CDR2 reads SYGVKD. V gave up 6 bases and J gave up 2 bases, with 11 bases separating them. The CDR3 DNA reads TGTGCCATCAGCGGTCAGGGTCCCTACAATGAGCAGTTCTTC. This translates into CAISGQGPYNEQFF.

The V call is TRBV9, the J call TRBJ1-5; 7 bases agree with TRBD1. The CDR3 is 15 residues long. Germline V gives CDR1 SGDLS, CDR2 YYNGEE. J was trimmed by 6 bases and V by 0 bases; bases with no gene match: 6. CDR3 in amino acids: CASSVGKGASQPQHF. The CDR3 nucleotides are TGTGCCAGCAGCGTAGGTAAGGGGGCAAGTCAGCCCCAGCATTTT.

The chain combines TRBV2 with TRBJ2-3; 8 bases agree with TRBD2. The CDR3 length is 15 residues. CDR1 and CDR2 (germline): SNHLY, FYNNEI. The J segment lost 5 bases and the V segment lost 3 bases, leaving 7 bases of the junction unmatched. CDR3 residues: CASSDSAGDGDTQYF. In DNA, the CDR3 is TGTGCCAGCAGTGACTCAGCGGGGGACGGAGATACGCAGTATTTT.

The V call is TRBV12-3 or TRBV12-4, the J call TRBJ1-5; TRBD1 matches 7 bases. The CDR3 sequence is 13 residues long. The ends lost 3 bases at V and 6 bases at J; junction bases unmatched: 2. CDR3 nucleotide sequence: TGTGCCAGCAGTTTTAACAGGGGTCAGCCCCAGCATTTT. Translation: CASSFNRGQPQHF.

The chain couples TRBV27 to TRBJ2-1; tentative D call: TRBD2 (7 bases). This CDR3 comprises 17 residues. Germline values: CDR1 MNHEY, CDR2 SMNVEV (reference sequence). The V gene lost 4 bases and the J gene lost 2 bases, with 18 bases spanning the gap. Here the CDR3 DNA reads TGTGCCAGCAGTTGGGGGGGCCATTCCGTAGCCTACAATGAGCAGTTCTTC. Residues: CASSWGGHSVAYNEQFF.

The rearrangement uses TRBV9 and TRBJ2-7; D remains ambiguous. The CDR3 has 12 amino acids. Germline CDR1 reads SGDLS; CDR2 reads YYNGEE. Trimming removed 0 bases from V and 3 bases from J, with 4 bases in between. The CDR3 protein is CASSVVSYEQYF. The DNA of the CDR3 is TGTGCCAGCAGCGTAGTCAGCTACGAGCAGTACTTC.

V and J are TRBV11-2 and TRBJ1-2; a possible D gene is TRBD1 (5 bases). CDR3 size: 15 residues. Per the germline V gene, CDR1 is SGHAT and CDR2 is FQNNGV. V lost 1 base and J 0 bases, leaving 9 bases between the germline ends. CDR3 nucleotide sequence: TGTGCCAGCAGCTTAGTAGACAGTACTAACTATGGCTACACCTTC. Its translation: CASSLVDSTNYGYTF.

The chain couples TRBV28 to TRBJ2-3; the D gene is possibly TRBD2 (6 bases). Germline CDR1 and CDR2: MDHEN and SYDVKM. The CDR3 has 16 amino acids. V lost 2 bases and J 2 bases, leaving 14 bases between the germline ends. The CDR3 DNA reads as TGTGCCAGCAGTTTACGTGGGGGGTTCCTCACAGATACGCAGTATTTT. Encoded protein: CASSLRGGFLTDTQYF.